This T cell receptor (beta chain) was documented in a study of vaccination effects on CD4 cells after COVID-19. Assay: immunoSEQ multiplex PCR; the TCRdb copy retains only in-frame clones and omits some. Found here are about 55,000 clones, roughly 70% of them singletons; the top ten hold about 17%. Germline CDR1 SGHAT, CDR2 FQNNGV. Trimming left V 0 bases short and J 4 bases short, with 9 bases between. The CDR3 spans 14 residues. Antigen-specific CD4+ T cells expanded by the ViraFEST assay with viral peptide pools were then sequenced. Upon completion of 10 to 11 days in culture, CD4+ T cells were isolated. Vaccine recipients lacked prior SARS-CoV-2 infection and had negative nucleocapsid antibodies. Comment on this clone: What it binds is unknown.

The chain combines TRBV11-2 with TRBJ2-5; D gene unclear. The material was CD4+ T cells from PBMCs cultured with SARS-CoV-2 spike peptides, obtained before COVID-19 vaccination. This TCR came from a human donor who received a COVID-19 vaccine. The CDR3 bases are TGTGCCAGCAGCTTAGAATCGGACCCAGAGACCCAGTACTTC. It is translated as CASSLESDPETQYF.